The clone carrying this T cell receptor beta chain came up once. Its antigen remains unknown. This sample was taken from a study of chemoradiotherapy in HPV16-positive cancers. Repertoires were sampled repeatedly during chemoradiotherapy. Study findings and constraints: Functional assays defining HPV-specific T cells used only a couple of HPV16-positive patients. For HPV16-positive patients, expanding HPV-responsive T cells associated with longer recurrence-free survival. Candidate HPV-specific clones and E7-related TCR motifs grew in tumor during treatment.

Profiled with immunoSEQ multiplex PCR; TCRdb holds only in-frame clones, not every one. Of 20,000 to 25,000 clones listed, around 90% are singletons. CDR3 length: 16 amino acids. The sequence was collected from a human donor with HPV-associated anogenital cancer. V gene TRBV21-1 combines with J gene TRBJ2-7; the DNA was not used to check the table's D call, TRBD2. TRBV21-1 is labeled a pseudogene. The sample was blood, taken from a patient who underwent chemoradiotherapy. The CDR3 region is CASSDSGGEGSYEQYF. For the CDR3, the DNA is TGTGCCAGCAGCGATAGCGGGGGGGAGGGATCCTACGAGCAGTACTTC.